Listed here are 13 T cell receptor beta chains from one sample, sequenced in a study of cytomegalovirus exposure and HLA in healthy donors. With 60 Vbeta and 13 Jbeta primers, the PCR was carried out. Assay used: immunoSEQ multiplex PCR; TCRdb lists only in-frame clones, some missing. Of around 100,000 clones detected, over 55% appear once; the ten largest clones hold roughly 8.3%. Sequencing was done on a sample of PBMCs. These receptors all come from a man aged 18 to 29 in good health and CMV-seropositive.

J is TRBJ2-1 and V is TRBV30, with D tentatively TRBD1 (6 bases). The CDR3 sequence is 13 residues long. V shed 8 bases and J shed 2 bases, with 13 bases lying between them. CDR1 is GTSNPN, CDR2 SVGIG, per germline (reference sequence). The CDR3 region has the DNA TGTGCCGGACGGGACAACCCCTACAATGAGCAGTTCTTC. Translating gives CAGRDNPYNEQFF.

The chain employs TRBV6-5 and TRBJ1-3; D is uncertain. In germline, CDR1 is MNHEY, CDR2 SVGAGI. This CDR3 is 14 amino acids long. V dropped 6 bases and J dropped 4 bases, with 13 bases sitting between them. CDR3 protein: CASSPPGKGNTIYF. Here the CDR3 DNA reads TGTGCCAGCAGCCCTCCGGGGAAAGGAAACACCATATATTTT.

This chain uses TRBV19 with TRBJ1-5; D not resolved. Trimming shortened V by 5 bases and J by 4 bases, and 18 bases separated the two germline ends. This CDR3 has 16 residues. Germline CDR1 reads LNHDA; CDR2 reads SQIVND (reference sequence). The CDR3 here is CASSGSTWERNQPQHF. The CDR3 DNA reads TGTGCCAGTAGTGGGTCGACCTGGGAGCGGAATCAGCCCCAGCATTTT.

This sequence joins TRBV27 and TRBJ1-2; a weak D match, TRBD1 (6 bases). With 5 bases removed from V and 7 bases from J, the gap between germline ends came to 11 bases. Germline values: CDR1 MNHEY, CDR2 SMNVEV (reference sequence). The CDR3 contains 12 residues. The CDR3 loop is CASSATGIGYTF. For the CDR3, the DNA is TGTGCCAGCAGTGCAACAGGGATTGGCTACACCTTC.

The chain is built from TRBV5-4 and TRBJ2-1; TRBD2 aligns across 12 bases. Trimming removed 4 bases from V and 9 bases from J; junction bases left unmatched: 11. This CDR3 contains 16 residues. Per germline, CDR1 SGHNT and CDR2 YYREEE (reference sequence). CDR3 bases: TGTGCCAGCAGCCCCCGGACTAGCGGGGCTCGAGGTGAGCAGTTCTTC. Protein product: CASSPRTSGARGEQFF. Together with reference TRBV5-4 and TRBJ2-1, the CDR3 gives the full variable domain: ETGVTQSPTHLIKTRGQQVTLRCSSQSGHNTVSWYQQALGQGPQFIFQYYREEENGRGNFPPRFSGLQFPNYSSELNVNALELDDSALYLCASSPRTSGARGEQFFGPGTRLTVL.

V usage is TRBV2 and J usage is TRBJ2-3, with D possibly being TRBD1 (6 bases). Per germline, CDR1 SNHLY and CDR2 FYNNEI. The CDR3 has 15 amino acids. The V and J ends lost 5 bases and 5 bases respectively, with 17 bases between them. The DNA for the CDR3 is TGTGCCAGCAGTCCGGGACACCTAGACGGAGATACGCAGTATTTT. Residues: CASSPGHLDGDTQYF.

This clone has ten or more counts. In DNA form, the CDR3 reads TGTGCCAGCAGTGAAGAGGGGACAGCCCACGAGCAGTACTTC. Amino acids: CASSEEGTAHEQYF. The chain links TRBV6-1 to TRBJ2-7, with 7 bases that match TRBD1. The junction had 5 bases not matched to a gene; V was cut back by 1 base and J by 5 bases. This CDR3 is built from 14 residues. Germline CDR1 MNHNS, CDR2 SASEGT.

V is TRBV7-9 and J is TRBJ2-4, with 8 bases that match TRBD1. Germline V lookup: CDR1 SEHNR, CDR2 FQNEAQ (reference sequence). V was pared by 5 bases and J by 7 bases, with 7 bases of the junction left unmatched. The CDR3 length is 14 residues. CDR3 DNA: TGTGCCAGCAGCCTAGGACAGGGTGGGAACATTCAGTACTTC. Translating gives CASSLGQGGNIQYF.

The chain links TRBV5-1 to TRBJ2-5; 8 nucleotides align to TRBD2. With 2 bases clipped from V and 0 bases from J, the junction kept 3 bases outside the gene matches. Germline V gene data show CDR1 as SGHRS and CDR2 as YFSETQ. The CDR3 sequence is 15 residues long. CDR3 protein: CASSFIAGNQETQYF. CDR3 nucleotides: TGCGCCAGCAGCTTCATAGCGGGGAACCAAGAGACCCAGTACTTC.

The V and J genes are TRBV25-1 and TRBJ2-3; a possible D gene is TRBD2 (5 bases). Germline V gene lookup returns CDR1 MGHDK and CDR2 SYGVNS. CDR3 length: 14 residues. The V gene lost 7 bases and the J gene lost 4 bases, with 15 bases spanning the gap. The CDR3 DNA follows: TGTGCCAGCACCGAGGGCTTCGCCGCAGATACGCAGTATTTT. Its protein product is CASTEGFAADTQYF.

This chain connects TRBV10-3 to TRBJ2-2; a possible D gene is TRBD1 (5 bases). CDR1 and CDR2 from the germline V gene are ENHRY and SYGVKD. V was shortened by 3 bases and J by 0 bases, with 14 bases between the two germline ends. This CDR3 comprises 17 residues. For the CDR3, the DNA is TGTGCCATCAGTGACTTAGACAGACAATCGAACACCGGGGAGCTGTTTTTT. It codes for CAISDLDRQSNTGELFF.

The gene calls are TRBV10-3 and TRBJ2-5; D is perhaps TRBD1 (5 bases). This CDR3 is built from 12 residues. Germline V gene sequence: CDR1 ENHRY, CDR2 SYGVKD. Trimming shortened V by 0 bases and J by 7 bases, and 6 bases separated the two germline ends. The CDR3, as DNA: TGTGCCATCAGTGAGTCGGGGCCGACCCAGTACTTC. Encoded protein: CAISESGPTQYF.

This clone appeared a few times. The rearrangement links TRBV11-2 to TRBJ2-1, with 8 nucleotides matching TRBD2. The CDR3 length is 16 residues. In germline, CDR1 is SGHAT, CDR2 FQNNGV. V was pared by 4 bases and J by 1 base, with 6 bases of the junction left unmatched. DNA for the CDR3: TGTGCCAGCAGCTGGCTAGCGGGTGAATCCTACAATGAGCAGTTCTTC. Protein sequence: CASSWLAGESYNEQFF.